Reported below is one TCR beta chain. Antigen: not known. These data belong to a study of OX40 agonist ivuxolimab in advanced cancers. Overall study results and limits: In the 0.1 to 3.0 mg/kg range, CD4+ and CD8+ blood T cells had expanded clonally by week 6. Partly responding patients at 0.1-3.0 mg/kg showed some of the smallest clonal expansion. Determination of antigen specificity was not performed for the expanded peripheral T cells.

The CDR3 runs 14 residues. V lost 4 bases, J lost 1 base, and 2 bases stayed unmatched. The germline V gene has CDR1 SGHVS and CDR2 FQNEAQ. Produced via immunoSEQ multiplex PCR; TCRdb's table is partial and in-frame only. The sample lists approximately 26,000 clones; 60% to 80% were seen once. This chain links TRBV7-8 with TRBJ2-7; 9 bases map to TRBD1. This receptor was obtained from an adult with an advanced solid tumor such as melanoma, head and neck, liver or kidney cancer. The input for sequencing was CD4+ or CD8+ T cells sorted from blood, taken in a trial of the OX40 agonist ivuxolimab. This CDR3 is CASSSGQGSYEQYF. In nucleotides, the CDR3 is TGTGCCAGCAGCTCAGGACAGGGGTCCTACGAGCAGTACTTC. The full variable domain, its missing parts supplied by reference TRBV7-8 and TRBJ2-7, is GAGVSQSPRYKVAKRGQDVALRCDPISGHVSLFWYQQALGQGPEFLTYFQNEAQLDKSGLPSDRFFAERPEGSVSTLKIQRTQQEDSAVYLCASSSGQGSYEQYFGPGTRLTVT.